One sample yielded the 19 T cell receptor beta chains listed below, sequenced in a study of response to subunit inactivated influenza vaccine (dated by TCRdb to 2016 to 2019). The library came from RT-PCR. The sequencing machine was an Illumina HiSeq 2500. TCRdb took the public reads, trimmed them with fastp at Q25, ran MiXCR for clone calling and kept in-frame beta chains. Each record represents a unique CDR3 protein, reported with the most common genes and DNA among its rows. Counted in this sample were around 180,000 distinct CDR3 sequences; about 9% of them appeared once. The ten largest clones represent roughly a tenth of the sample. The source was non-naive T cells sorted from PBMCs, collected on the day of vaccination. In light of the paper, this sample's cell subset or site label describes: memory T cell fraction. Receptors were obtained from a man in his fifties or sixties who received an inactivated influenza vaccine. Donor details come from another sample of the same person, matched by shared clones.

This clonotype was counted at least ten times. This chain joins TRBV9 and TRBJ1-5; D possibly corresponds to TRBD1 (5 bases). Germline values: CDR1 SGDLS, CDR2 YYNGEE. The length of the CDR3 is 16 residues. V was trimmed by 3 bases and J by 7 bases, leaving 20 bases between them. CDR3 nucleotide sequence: TGTGCCAGCAGCGCGGAGGGGCCCCTCGCGGCGCAGCCCCAGCATTTT. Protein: CASSAEGPLAAQPQHF.

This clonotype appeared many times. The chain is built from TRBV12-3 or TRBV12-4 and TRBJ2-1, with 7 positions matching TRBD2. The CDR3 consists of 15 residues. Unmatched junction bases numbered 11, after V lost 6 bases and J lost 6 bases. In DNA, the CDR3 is TGTGCCAGCAGACTAGGATGGGGGGGGAGCAATGAGCAGTTCTTC. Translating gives CASRLGWGGSNEQFF.

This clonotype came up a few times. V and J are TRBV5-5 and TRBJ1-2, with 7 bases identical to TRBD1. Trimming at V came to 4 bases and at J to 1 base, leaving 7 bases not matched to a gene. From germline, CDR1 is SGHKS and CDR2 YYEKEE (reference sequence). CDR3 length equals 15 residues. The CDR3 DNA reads TGTGCCAGCAGCCGATTCACAGGGGATAACTATGGCTACACCTTC. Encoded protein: CASSRFTGDNYGYTF.

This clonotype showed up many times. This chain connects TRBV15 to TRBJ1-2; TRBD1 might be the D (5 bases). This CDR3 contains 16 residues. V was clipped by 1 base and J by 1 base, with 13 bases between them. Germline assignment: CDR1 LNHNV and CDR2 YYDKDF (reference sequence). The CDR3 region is CATSRGLGTFNYGYTF. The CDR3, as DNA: TGTGCCACCAGCAGAGGGCTAGGGACTTTTAACTATGGCTACACCTTC.

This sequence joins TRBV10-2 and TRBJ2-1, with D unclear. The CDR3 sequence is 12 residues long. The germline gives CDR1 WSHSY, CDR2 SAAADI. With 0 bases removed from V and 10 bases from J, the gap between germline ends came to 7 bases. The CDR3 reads CASSESSVEQFF. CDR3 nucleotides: TGCGCCAGCAGTGAGTCATCGGTGGAGCAGTTCTTC.

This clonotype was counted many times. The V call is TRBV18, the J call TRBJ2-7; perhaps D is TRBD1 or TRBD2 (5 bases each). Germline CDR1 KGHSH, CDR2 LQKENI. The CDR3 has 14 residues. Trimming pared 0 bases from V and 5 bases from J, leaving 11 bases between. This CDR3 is CASSPPVRENEQYF. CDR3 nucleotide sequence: TGTGCCAGCTCACCACCGGTCAGGGAGAACGAGCAGTACTTC.

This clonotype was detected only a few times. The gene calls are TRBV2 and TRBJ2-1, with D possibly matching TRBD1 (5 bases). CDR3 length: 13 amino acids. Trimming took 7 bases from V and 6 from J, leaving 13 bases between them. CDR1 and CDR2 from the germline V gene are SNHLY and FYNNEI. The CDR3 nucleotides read TGTGCCAGCAATCGAGACAGAAGCAATGAGCAGTTCTTC. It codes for CASNRDRSNEQFF.

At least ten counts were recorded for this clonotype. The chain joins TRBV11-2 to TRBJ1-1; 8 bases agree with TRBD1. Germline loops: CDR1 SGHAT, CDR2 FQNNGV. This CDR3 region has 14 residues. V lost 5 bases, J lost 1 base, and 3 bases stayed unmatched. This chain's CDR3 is CASSKGQGNTEAFF. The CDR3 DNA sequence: TGTGCCAGCAGCAAAGGACAGGGGAACACTGAAGCTTTCTTT. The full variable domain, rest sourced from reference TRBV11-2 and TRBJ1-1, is EAGVAQSPRYKIIEKRQSVAFWCNPISGHATLYWYQQILGQGPKLLIQFQNNGVVDDSQLPKDRFSAERLKGVDSTLKIQPAKLEDSAVYLCASSKGQGNTEAFFGQGTRLTVV.

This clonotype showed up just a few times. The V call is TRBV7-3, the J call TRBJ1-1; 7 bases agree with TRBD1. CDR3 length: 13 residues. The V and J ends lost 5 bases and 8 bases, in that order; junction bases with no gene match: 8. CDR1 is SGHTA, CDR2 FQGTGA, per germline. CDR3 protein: CASSASGGLEAFF. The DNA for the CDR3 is TGTGCCAGCAGCGCATCAGGGGGTTTAGAAGCTTTCTTT.

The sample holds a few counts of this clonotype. CDR3 nucleotide sequence: TGCGCCAGCAGCCAAGATCTGGGAGAGATCTATGGCTACACCTTC. Its protein is CASSQDLGEIYGYTF. The chain uses TRBV4-3 and TRBJ1-2; D is unclear. Germline CDR1 reads LGHNA; CDR2 reads YSLEER. Trimming cost V 0 bases and J 4 bases, with 12 bases left between them. The CDR3 sequence is 15 residues long.

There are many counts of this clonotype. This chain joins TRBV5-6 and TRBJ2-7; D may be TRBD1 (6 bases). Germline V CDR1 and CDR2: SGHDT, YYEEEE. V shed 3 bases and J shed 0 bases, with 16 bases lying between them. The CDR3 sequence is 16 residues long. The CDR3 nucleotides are TGTGCCAGCAGCTCCTCTGGGACACGTAGCTCCTACGAGCAGTACTTC. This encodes CASSSSGTRSSYEQYF.

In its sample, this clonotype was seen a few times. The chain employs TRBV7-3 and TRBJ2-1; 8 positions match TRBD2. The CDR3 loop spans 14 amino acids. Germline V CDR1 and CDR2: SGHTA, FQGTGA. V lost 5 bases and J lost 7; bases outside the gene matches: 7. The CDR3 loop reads CASSPGGVRNEQFF. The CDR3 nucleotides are TGTGCCAGCAGCCCCGGGGGGGTTCGAAATGAGCAGTTCTTC.

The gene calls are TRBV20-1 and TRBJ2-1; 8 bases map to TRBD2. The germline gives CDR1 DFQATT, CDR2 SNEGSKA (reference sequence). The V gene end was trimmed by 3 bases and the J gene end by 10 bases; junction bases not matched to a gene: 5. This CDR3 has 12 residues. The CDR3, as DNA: TGCAGTGCTAGCGGGAGGGCGGGGGAGCAGTTCTTC. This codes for CSASGRAGEQFF.

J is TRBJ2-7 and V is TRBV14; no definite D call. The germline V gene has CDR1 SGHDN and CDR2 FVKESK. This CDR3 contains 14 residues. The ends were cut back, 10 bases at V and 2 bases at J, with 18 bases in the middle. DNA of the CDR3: TGTGCCACCTCGGCCCTAGGAAACCCCTACGAGCAGTACTTC. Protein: CATSALGNPYEQYF.

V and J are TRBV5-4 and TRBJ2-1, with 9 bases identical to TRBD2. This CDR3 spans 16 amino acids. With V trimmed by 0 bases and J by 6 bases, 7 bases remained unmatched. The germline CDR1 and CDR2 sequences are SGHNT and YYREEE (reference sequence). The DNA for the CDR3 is TGTGCCAGCAGCTTGGTCGGTGCGGGAGGGGTCAATGAGCAGTTCTTC. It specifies CASSLVGAGGVNEQFF.

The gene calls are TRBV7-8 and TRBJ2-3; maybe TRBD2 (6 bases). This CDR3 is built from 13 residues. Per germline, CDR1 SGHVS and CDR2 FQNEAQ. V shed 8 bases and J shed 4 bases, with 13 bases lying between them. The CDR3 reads CASRDWGADTQYF. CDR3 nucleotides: TGTGCCAGCCGGGACTGGGGGGCAGATACGCAGTATTTT. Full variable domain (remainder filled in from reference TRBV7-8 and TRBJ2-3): GAGVSQSPRYKVAKRGQDVALRCDPISGHVSLFWYQQALGQGPEFLTYFQNEAQLDKSGLPSDRFFAERPEGSVSTLKIQRTQQEDSAVYLCASRDWGADTQYFGPGTRLTVL.

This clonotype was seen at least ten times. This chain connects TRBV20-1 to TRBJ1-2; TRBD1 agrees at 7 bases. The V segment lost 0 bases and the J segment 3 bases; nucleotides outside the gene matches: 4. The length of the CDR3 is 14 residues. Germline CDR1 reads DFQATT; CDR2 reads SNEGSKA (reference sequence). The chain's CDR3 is CSARETGWDYGYTF. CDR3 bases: TGCAGTGCTAGAGAGACAGGGTGGGACTATGGCTACACCTTC.

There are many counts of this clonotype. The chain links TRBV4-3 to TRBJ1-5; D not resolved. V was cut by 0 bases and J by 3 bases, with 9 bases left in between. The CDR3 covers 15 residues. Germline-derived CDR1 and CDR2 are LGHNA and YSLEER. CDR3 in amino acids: CASSQDSGINQPQHF. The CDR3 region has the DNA TGCGCCAGCAGCCAAGATTCCGGGATCAATCAGCCCCAGCATTTT.

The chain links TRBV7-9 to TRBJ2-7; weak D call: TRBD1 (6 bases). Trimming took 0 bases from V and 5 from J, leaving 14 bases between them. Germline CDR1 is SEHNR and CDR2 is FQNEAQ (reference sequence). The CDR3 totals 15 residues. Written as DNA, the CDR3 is TGTGCCAGCAGCTTAGCAGTAGGGGGTATCGACGAGCAGTACTTC. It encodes CASSLAVGGIDEQYF. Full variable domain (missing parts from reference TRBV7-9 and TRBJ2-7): DTGVSQNPRHKITKRGQNVTFRCDPISEHNRLYWYRQTLGQGPEFLTYFQNEAQLEKSRLLSDRFSAERPKGSFSTLEIQRTEQGDSAMYLCASSLAVGGIDEQYFGPGTRLTVT.